A selection of T cell receptor beta chains follows, all from one sample in a study of blood T cell repertoires in COVID-19. Generated by immunoSEQ multiplex PCR, the TCRdb table keeps only in-frame clones and is missing some. The sample contains 120,000 to 150,000 clones, 85% of which appear only once. The source material was PBMCs or T cells enriched from blood (not recorded which). All receptors derive from a woman in her forties who had recovered from COVID-19. CDR3s include the opening cysteine and the closing phenylalanine or tryptophan. The order of the fields is J gene, clone size, V gene, D gene, CDR3 protein, CDR3 DNA. A D gene is named only where the DNA matches it firmly. The size of a clone is reported for some rows only, either as once, few or many, or as a class for expanded clones.

>TRBJ1-1|-|TRBV5-4|-
CASSLSGGRTEAFF
TGTGCCAGCAGCTTGTCCGGCGGGAGGACTGAAGCTTTCTTT
>TRBJ2-7|-|TRBV7-8|TRBD2
CASSLVRLAGNEQYF
TGTGCCAGCAGCTTAGTACGGCTAGCGGGGAACGAGCAGTACTTC
>TRBJ2-3|-|TRBV7-2|-
CASSLGLPTDTQYF
TGTGCCAGCAGCTTAGGACTCCCCACAGATACGCAGTATTTT
>TRBJ2-7|-|TRBV6-5|TRBD2
CASWTSGDEQYF
TGTGCCAGCTGGACTAGCGGGGACGAGCAGTACTTC
>TRBJ2-7|-|TRBV5-1|-
CASSSGHSSYEQYF
TGCGCCAGCAGCTCCGGACACTCCTCCTACGAGCAGTACTTC
>TRBJ1-5|-|TRBV19|-
CASSIGGGRNQPQHF
TGTGCCAGTAGTATAGGAGGGGGACGCAATCAGCCCCAGCATTTT
>TRBJ2-1|-|TRBV5-1|-
CASSSDTGSYNEQFF
TGCGCCAGCAGCTCGGACACCGGATCCTACAATGAGCAGTTCTTC
>TRBJ1-1|-|TRBV6-5|-
CASRQGVGTEAFF
TGTGCCAGCAGACAGGGAGTAGGGACTGAAGCTTTCTTT
>TRBJ2-1|once|TRBV5-4|TRBD2
CASSLRAGGSYNEQFF
TGTGCCAGCAGCCTCCGAGCGGGAGGCTCCTACAATGAGCAGTTCTTC
>TRBJ1-1|-|TRBV7-9|-
CASSPAAAGMNTEAFF
TGTGCCAGCAGCCCAGCGGCAGCCGGAATGAACACTGAAGCTTTCTTT
>TRBJ1-1|-|TRBV5-4|-
CASSLGTVNTEAFF
TGTGCCAGCAGCTTGGGGACAGTGAACACTGAAGCTTTCTTT
>TRBJ1-2|-|TRBV5-4|TRBD1
CASTSAGQGFGGYTF
TGTGCCAGCACCTCTGCGGGACAGGGATTCGGTGGCTACACCTTC
>TRBJ1-5|once|TRBV27|TRBD1
CASSPGTVSNQPQHF
TGTGCCAGCTCGCCCGGGACAGTTAGCAATCAGCCCCAGCATTTT
>TRBJ1-2|-|TRBV9|-
CASSVGDTPNYGYTF
TGTGCCAGCAGCGTAGGGGACACCCCTAACTATGGCTACACCTTC
>TRBJ2-2|-|TRBV5-1|TRBD2
CASSPGLAGVGSGELFF
TGCGCCAGCAGCCCGGGACTAGCGGGCGTGGGGTCCGGGGAGCTGTTTTTT
>TRBJ1-3|-|TRBV2|-
CASSLGLLSSGNTIYF
TGTGCCAGCAGTTTAGGACTTTTAAGCTCTGGAAACACCATATATTTT
>TRBJ1-2|-|TRBV2|-
CASRLEGWFLYGYTF
TGTGCCAGCAGACTCGAGGGTTGGTTCCTTTATGGCTACACCTTC
>TRBJ2-1|-|TRBV4-1|TRBD1
CASSHDRVVVAYNEQFF
TGCGCCAGCAGCCATGACAGGGTGGTTGTGGCCTACAATGAGCAGTTCTTC
>TRBJ1-5|-|TRBV5-5|-
CASSLSPNQPQHF
TGTGCCAGCAGCTTGAGCCCCAATCAGCCCCAGCATTTT
>TRBJ1-5|-|TRBV27|-
CASSPRFTPSRDQPQHF
TGTGCCAGCAGTCCCCGCTTTACACCCTCCCGGGATCAGCCCCAGCATTTT
>TRBJ2-3|-|TRBV5-4|TRBD2
CASSFRLAGSTDTQYF
TGTGCCAGCAGCTTCAGACTAGCGGGTAGCACAGATACGCAGTATTTT
>TRBJ2-7|-|TRBV7-3|TRBD1
CASSSGTGGVEQYF
TGTGCCAGCAGCTCCGGGACAGGGGGCGTCGAGCAGTACTTC
>TRBJ1-1|-|TRBV5-1|TRBD1
CASSLGTGSRSSEAFF
TGCGCCAGCAGCTTGGGGACAGGGAGTCGATCCTCTGAAGCTTTCTTT
>TRBJ1-6|-|TRBV4-2|TRBD1
CASSQEPGQGISPLHF
TGTGCCAGCAGCCAAGAACCGGGACAGGGGATTTCACCCCTCCACTTT
>TRBJ2-3|-|TRBV7-6|TRBD2
CASSLGLAGEDGADTQYF
TGTGCCAGCAGCTTAGGACTAGCGGGGGAGGATGGAGCAGATACGCAGTATTTT
>TRBJ2-7|-|TRBV6-1|TRBD1
CASSEWQGAGEQYF
TGTGCCAGCAGTGAATGGCAGGGGGCAGGCGAGCAGTACTTC
>TRBJ2-7|-|TRBV6-5|TRBD1
CVSEDRNSYEQYF
TGTGTCTCTGAGGACAGGAACTCCTACGAGCAGTACTTC
>TRBJ2-1|-|TRBV6-5|TRBD2
CASRLLADNEQFF
TGTGCCAGCCGCCTCCTAGCGGACAATGAGCAGTTCTTC
>TRBJ2-3|-|TRBV7-9|TRBD2
CASSLGTSLTTDTQYF
TGTGCCAGCAGCTTAGGGACTAGCCTAACCACAGATACGCAGTATTTT
>TRBJ2-1|once|TRBV2|-
CASMAETYNEQFF
TGTGCCAGCATGGCCGAAACCTACAATGAGCAGTTCTTC
>TRBJ2-1|-|TRBV30|-
CAWGPSTVVNEQFF
TGTGCCTGGGGCCCCTCGACAGTAGTCAATGAGCAGTTCTTC
>TRBJ1-5|-|TRBV10-3|-
CAIKQDGNQPQHF
TGTGCCATCAAACAGGATGGCAATCAGCCCCAGCATTTT
>TRBJ1-2|-|TRBV29-1|TRBD1
CSVTRQGDYGYTF
TGCAGCGTAACCAGACAGGGAGACTATGGCTACACCTTC
>TRBJ1-1|-|TRBV6-5|-
CASSKNLGQATEAFF
TGTGCCAGCAGTAAAAACCTCGGACAAGCCACTGAAGCTTTCTTT
>TRBJ2-7|once|TRBV5-4|-
CASSWRPEVYEQYF
TGTGCCAGCAGCTGGCGGCCGGAGGTCTACGAGCAGTACTTC
>TRBJ2-1|-|TRBV4-1|-
CASSPHLTSPHEQFF
TGCGCCAGCAGCCCGCACCTCACTTCCCCCCATGAGCAGTTCTTC
>TRBJ2-3|-|TRBV5-4|-
CASSFGPHADTQYF
TGTGCCAGCAGCTTTGGCCCACACGCCGATACGCAGTATTTT
>TRBJ2-1|few|TRBV19|TRBD1
CASTRYEGADNEQFF
TGTGCCAGTACCCGCTACGAGGGGGCCGACAATGAGCAGTTCTTC
>TRBJ2-1|-|TRBV18|TRBD2
CASSWGLAGGVRQFF
TGTGCCAGCTCATGGGGACTAGCGGGAGGGGTGCGGCAGTTCTTC
>TRBJ2-2|-|TRBV19|TRBD1
CASTPYGTGKTGELFF
TGTGCCAGTACCCCCTACGGGACAGGGAAGACCGGGGAGCTGTTTTTT
>TRBJ2-5|-|TRBV5-1|-
CASSYDPGRLVETQYF
TGCGCCAGCAGCTACGACCCGGGAAGATTAGTAGAGACCCAGTACTTC